The present TCR beta chain was sequenced within a study of beta chain features in type 1 diabetes. General observations from the study: Patients with type 1 diabetes showed fewer VDJ junction insertions and more deletions. Among patients, naive, central memory and Treg TCRB repertoires appeared more similar than among healthy donors. Significant though moderate, a shortening of TCRB CDR3s appeared in all four CD4+ subsets of Type 1 diabetes patients.

TCRB transcripts that were expressed got sequenced, as all of the isolated RNA had been reverse transcribed. Only in-frame clones appear in the TCRdb table, and some are missing; sequencing was by immunoSEQ multiplex PCR. The table includes 600,000 to 750,000 clones, roughly an eighth detected once. A few counts support this clone. The antigen is undetermined. The V end lost 3 bases, the J end lost 9 bases, and 24 bases lay between the germline ends. The length of the CDR3 is 18 residues. Germline CDR1 is MNHNS and CDR2 is SASEGT. The chain links TRBV6-1 to TRBJ1-6; perhaps TRBD1 as D (5 bases). The receptor comes from a man aged 25 to 45 with type 1 diabetes. Sequenced input: naive CD4+ T cells from blood. CDR3: CASSERSRVGLIGSPLHF. The CDR3 coding sequence is TGTGCCAGCAGTGAGCGGAGCAGGGTTGGGTTGATCGGTTCACCCCTCCACTTT.